This T cell receptor beta chain was identified in a study of blood T cell repertoires in COVID-19. Here immunoSEQ multiplex PCR was the method, and the copy in TCRdb shows in-frame clones only, minus some. This table has some 260,000 clones, 90% to 95% appearing once. The length of the CDR3 is 15 residues. V was clipped by 3 bases and J by 2 bases; unmatched bases: 6. CDR1 and CDR2 (germline): KGHSH, LQKENI. This sequence originates from a woman under 30 who had recovered from COVID-19. The J gene is TRBJ2-7, the V gene TRBV18; 8 bases align to TRBD2. The sequenced sample consisted of PBMCs or T cells enriched from blood (not recorded which). This chain's CDR3 is CASSPGFGGAYEQYF. Written as DNA, the CDR3 is TGTGCCAGCTCACCGGGATTCGGGGGGGCCTACGAGCAGTACTTC. Full variable domain (outside the CDR3, taken from reference TRBV18 and TRBJ2-7): NAGVMQNPRHLVRRRGQEARLRCSPMKGHSHVYWYRQLPEEGLKFMVYLQKENIIDESGMPKERFSAEFPKEGPSILRIQQVVRGDSAAYFCASSPGFGGAYEQYFGPGTRLTVT.